The T cell receptor (beta chain) described here comes from a study of blood T cell repertoires in COVID-19. Looking at the study overall: Collection of acute and convalescent COVID-19 samples took place in the United States, Italy and Spain. From T cells, B-cell-depleted T cells, or PBMCs came the material, which was cDNA or gDNA.

This CDR3 contains 14 residues. J was trimmed by 2 bases and V by 4 bases; bases with no gene match: 4. Per germline, CDR1 MGHRA and CDR2 YSYEKL. Profiled with immunoSEQ multiplex PCR; TCRdb holds only in-frame clones, not every one. The data contain under 150,000 clones, over 80% of them singletons. Input material: peripheral blood. The V gene is TRBV4-1, the J gene TRBJ2-5; 7 nucleotides match TRBD1. This receptor was obtained from a man between 40 and 49 years old with active or convalescent COVID-19. The CDR3 here is CASSLGRGQETQYF. CDR3 DNA sequence: TGCGCCAGCAGCCTGGGCAGGGGGCAAGAGACCCAGTACTTC.